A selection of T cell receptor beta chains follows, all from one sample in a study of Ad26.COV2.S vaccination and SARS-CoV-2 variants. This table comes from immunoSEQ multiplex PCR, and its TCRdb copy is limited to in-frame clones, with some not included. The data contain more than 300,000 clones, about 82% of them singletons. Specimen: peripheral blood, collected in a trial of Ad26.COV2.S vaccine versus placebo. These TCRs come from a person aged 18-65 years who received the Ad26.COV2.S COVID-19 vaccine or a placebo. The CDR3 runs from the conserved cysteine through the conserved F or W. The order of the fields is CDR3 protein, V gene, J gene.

cdr3_aa: CASTLPPGGEAFF
v_call: TRBV7-9
j_call: TRBJ1-1

cdr3_aa: CASSLAGTGSGNTIYF
v_call: TRBV5-4
j_call: TRBJ1-3

cdr3_aa: CASSLQPKLEQYF
v_call: TRBV7-9
j_call: TRBJ2-7

cdr3_aa: CASSSSSPGGGSNQPQHF
v_call: TRBV28
j_call: TRBJ1-5

cdr3_aa: CASSPKDSLSGANVLTF
v_call: TRBV18
j_call: TRBJ2-6

cdr3_aa: CASSSGQGRQPQHF
v_call: TRBV27
j_call: TRBJ1-5

cdr3_aa: CASSDGQHPTEAFF
v_call: TRBV6-4
j_call: TRBJ1-1

cdr3_aa: CSVGRSGGNTEAFF
v_call: TRBV29-1
j_call: TRBJ1-1

cdr3_aa: CASSLGGGAGAFF
v_call: TRBV7-8
j_call: TRBJ1-1

cdr3_aa: CARMTGANTEAFF
v_call: TRBV2
j_call: TRBJ1-1

cdr3_aa: CASSTGGLRQPQHF
v_call: TRBV30
j_call: TRBJ1-5

cdr3_aa: CASSPKQGAVGQETQYF
v_call: TRBV14
j_call: TRBJ2-5

cdr3_aa: CASSLVSGSGNTIYF
v_call: TRBV7-6
j_call: TRBJ1-3

cdr3_aa: CASSSWAGRYEQYF
v_call: TRBV4-2
j_call: TRBJ2-7

cdr3_aa: CASYRGPFNEKLFF
v_call: TRBV21-1
j_call: TRBJ1-4

cdr3_aa: CASSLASNYGYTF
v_call: TRBV7-9
j_call: TRBJ1-2

cdr3_aa: CSVSPTGFGNTIYF
v_call: TRBV29-1
j_call: TRBJ1-3

cdr3_aa: CASRLKVGQPRAYGYTF
v_call: TRBV28
j_call: TRBJ1-2

cdr3_aa: CASISRDRGQNTEAFF
v_call: TRBV27
j_call: TRBJ1-1

cdr3_aa: CASSLKSSGELFF
v_call: TRBV7-3
j_call: TRBJ2-2

cdr3_aa: CASSLSADNYGYTF
v_call: TRBV5-4
j_call: TRBJ1-2

cdr3_aa: CASRAGGNYGYTF
v_call: TRBV28
j_call: TRBJ1-2

cdr3_aa: CASSSPGRNTEAFF
v_call: TRBV27
j_call: TRBJ1-1

cdr3_aa: CATGGSNYGYTF
v_call: TRBV24-1
j_call: TRBJ1-2

cdr3_aa: CASSPIRQGLSSYNSPLHF
v_call: TRBV27
j_call: TRBJ1-6

cdr3_aa: CASSILAGGQETQYF
v_call: TRBV19
j_call: TRBJ2-5

cdr3_aa: CASLRDGLAGGQGEQFF
v_call: TRBV2
j_call: TRBJ2-1

cdr3_aa: CASSSSGTATGELFF
v_call: TRBV11-3
j_call: TRBJ2-2

cdr3_aa: CASSLAGGPSYNEQFF
v_call: TRBV18
j_call: TRBJ2-1

cdr3_aa: CAITLDIHAEAFF
v_call: TRBV10-3
j_call: TRBJ1-1

cdr3_aa: CASSLASDTQYF
v_call: TRBV2
j_call: TRBJ2-3

cdr3_aa: CASSQEGLAGLTGELFF
v_call: TRBV4-2
j_call: TRBJ2-2

cdr3_aa: CASRKGDADTQYF
v_call: TRBV7-9
j_call: TRBJ2-3

cdr3_aa: CASSEASGGSYEQYF
v_call: TRBV6-1
j_call: TRBJ2-7

cdr3_aa: CASYTGPYEQYF
v_call: TRBV28
j_call: TRBJ2-7

cdr3_aa: CASSSNMDSFGYTF
v_call: TRBV7-2
j_call: TRBJ1-2

cdr3_aa: CASSCPGTGLGYTF
v_call: TRBV13
j_call: TRBJ1-2

cdr3_aa: CASSHRADGAYNEQFF
v_call: TRBV11-2
j_call: TRBJ2-1

cdr3_aa: CASRGQGDYEQYF
v_call: TRBV10-2
j_call: TRBJ2-7

cdr3_aa: CSGWTGGYGYTF
v_call: TRBV29-1
j_call: TRBJ1-2

cdr3_aa: CASSLRPGGLANTGELFF
v_call: TRBV7-2
j_call: TRBJ2-2

cdr3_aa: CASSRGSFYEQYF
v_call: TRBV19
j_call: TRBJ2-7

cdr3_aa: CASSGGQGGTGELFF
v_call: TRBV3-1/TRBV3-2
j_call: TRBJ2-2

cdr3_aa: CASSLGAGLSGSAEAFF
v_call: TRBV7-9
j_call: TRBJ1-1

cdr3_aa: CASSWTHRGTAYNSPLHF
v_call: TRBV28
j_call: TRBJ1-6

cdr3_aa: CASSAPGTARDEQFF
v_call: TRBV19
j_call: TRBJ2-1

cdr3_aa: CASSHTDSSGNTIYF
v_call: TRBV18
j_call: TRBJ1-3

cdr3_aa: CAWSPAGGYTF
v_call: TRBV30
j_call: TRBJ1-2

cdr3_aa: CASSFLPGVYSEAFF
v_call: TRBV7-9
j_call: TRBJ1-1

cdr3_aa: CATSRDPGPYIQETQYF
v_call: TRBV15
j_call: TRBJ2-5

cdr3_aa: CASSLLRGNTEAFF
v_call: TRBV5-1
j_call: TRBJ1-1

cdr3_aa: CASSIRQGDTGELFF
v_call: TRBV7-9
j_call: TRBJ2-2

cdr3_aa: CASSQDSGLAGVDTQYF
v_call: TRBV3-1/TRBV3-2
j_call: TRBJ2-3

cdr3_aa: CASSLGTAEQYF
v_call: TRBV12-3/TRBV12-4
j_call: TRBJ2-7

cdr3_aa: CASSVVTLGAFF
v_call: TRBV2
j_call: TRBJ1-1

cdr3_aa: CASSLLTGTGEKRNYGYTF
v_call: TRBV6-6
j_call: TRBJ1-2

cdr3_aa: CSIMVSSGNTIYF
v_call: TRBV29-1
j_call: TRBJ1-3